Following are 25 T cell receptor beta chains from one sample sequenced in a study of shared T cell receptors in the human thymus. Data came from immunoSEQ multiplex PCR; TCRdb stores just in-frame clones and leaves some out. Among hundreds of thousands of clones listed, around 78% were seen once. Another study also made use of these data, one on human thymus T cells.

Sequencing was done on a sample of thymocytes. The receptor source for this set is a boy younger than two with a congenital heart defect.

The rearrangement uses TRBV4-3 and TRBJ2-2; 10 bases fit TRBD1. Germline values: CDR1 LGHNA, CDR2 YSLEER. J gave up 5 bases and V 5 bases, and 5 bases lay outside the gene matches. The CDR3 runs 15 residues. CDR3 residues: CASSTGTGVTGELFF. In DNA form, the CDR3 reads TGCGCCAGCAGCACCGGGACAGGGGTAACCGGGGAGCTGTTTTTT.

V gene TRBV19 combines with J gene TRBJ1-1; D is perhaps TRBD1 (6 bases). CDR3 length equals 15 residues. Germline CDR1 reads LNHDA; CDR2 reads SQIVND (reference sequence). Trimming took off 0 bases at V and 4 bases at J, with 12 bases between the two ends. CDR3: CASSIEDSFGTEAFF. CDR3 sequence (DNA): TGTGCCAGTAGTATAGAGGACAGTTTCGGCACTGAAGCTTTCTTT.

The rearrangement uses TRBV10-3 and TRBJ2-3; 8 positions match TRBD2. CDR1 ENHRY and CDR2 SYGVKD come from the germline V gene. The length of the CDR3 is 18 residues. V dropped 0 bases and J dropped 6; count of bases not matched to a gene: 14. Here the CDR3 DNA reads TGTGCCATCAGTGAGTCGCTGGGAGCGGGAGAGGTAGGGGATACGCAGTATTTT. It specifies CAISESLGAGEVGDTQYF.

The chain uses TRBV9 and TRBJ2-1, with D maybe TRBD2 (5 bases). Trimming took 3 bases from V and 11 from J, leaving 21 bases between them. The CDR3 runs to 15 residues. The germline CDR1 and CDR2 sequences are SGDLS and YYNGEE. DNA of the CDR3: TGTGCCAGCAGCGGGAGCGGAAGCCCCGGGATTCAGCAGTTCTTC. Translated, it gives CASSGSGSPGIQQFF.

This chain joins TRBV5-6 and TRBJ1-2; possibly TRBD1 for D (6 bases). Germline values: CDR1 SGHDT, CDR2 YYEEEE. Trimming removed 0 bases at V and 5 bases at J, with 11 bases between. This CDR3 is 14 amino acids long. The CDR3 DNA reads as TGTGCCAGCAGCTTGGCCGCAGGGGCTTATGGCTACACCTTC. Protein: CASSLAAGAYGYTF.

The V and J genes are TRBV7-9 and TRBJ1-4; 7 bases match TRBD1. This CDR3 spans 18 amino acids. The germline gives CDR1 SEHNR, CDR2 FQNEAQ (reference sequence). V lost 4 bases and J lost 0; bases outside the gene matches: 11. Here the CDR3 reads CASSSGGQTNTTNEKLFF. For the CDR3, the DNA is TGTGCCAGCAGCTCAGGGGGACAGACCAATACAACTAATGAAAAACTGTTTTTT.

This sequence joins TRBV28 and TRBJ2-2; TRBD2 agrees at 7 bases. V gave up 6 bases and J gave up 7 bases; unmatched junction bases: 8. Germline V gene data show CDR1 as MDHEN and CDR2 as SYDVKM. This CDR3 is 14 amino acids long. The CDR3 bases are TGTGCCAGCAGGACCCGGGAGGCCCTCGGGGAGCTGTTTTTT. Residues: CASRTREALGELFF.

The chain links TRBV28 to TRBJ2-1, with 12 bases matching TRBD2. Looked up from germline, CDR1 is MDHEN and CDR2 is SYDVKM. The CDR3 totals 19 residues. V lost 4 bases, J lost 0 bases, and 10 bases stayed unmatched. The CDR3 DNA reads as TGTGCCAGCAGTTCCAAACTAGCGGGAGGAGGAAGCTCCTACAATGAGCAGTTCTTC. This encodes CASSSKLAGGGSSYNEQFF.

As for this clone: In the same sample, other DNA sequences code for this CDR3. The gene calls are TRBV4-3 and TRBJ2-3, with 9 nucleotides matching TRBD2. This CDR3 has 16 residues. V was pared by 3 bases and J by 2 bases, with 6 bases of the junction left unmatched. Germline V gene data show CDR1 as LGHNA and CDR2 as YSLEER. The CDR3 sequence is CASSQGTSRVTDTQYF. Here the CDR3 DNA reads TGCGCCAGCAGCCAGGGGACTAGCAGGGTCACAGATACGCAGTATTTT.

The chain is built from TRBV4-1 and TRBJ1-3, with D perhaps TRBD1 (6 bases). This CDR3 comprises 15 residues. V was cut by 4 bases and J by 1 base, with 11 bases left in between. Germline lookup yields CDR1 MGHRA and CDR2 YSYEKL. CDR3 bases: TGCGCCAGCAGCCTAGAGGGGGGATCTGGAAACACCATATATTTT. It specifies CASSLEGGSGNTIYF.

J is TRBJ2-1 and V is TRBV19, with 8 nucleotides matching TRBD2. V shed 8 bases, J shed 2 bases, and the junction held 5 bases outside the gene matches. The CDR3 consists of 14 residues. From germline, CDR1 is LNHDA and CDR2 SQIVND (reference sequence). The CDR3 DNA sequence: TGTGCCAGTGGGGCGGGAGGAGCCTACAATGAGCAGTTCTTC. Translated: CASGAGGAYNEQFF.

CDR3 in amino acids: CASSESGAGGETQYF. In nucleotides, the CDR3 is TGTGCCAGCAGTGAATCTGGGGCGGGGGGGGAGACCCAGTACTTC. V is TRBV25-1 and J is TRBJ2-5, with 9 positions matching TRBD2. Germline CDR1 is MGHDK and CDR2 is SYGVNS. The CDR3 is 15 residues long. V dropped 1 base and J dropped 5; count of bases not matched to a gene: 5.

This chain links TRBV10-3 with TRBJ1-1, with 7 bases aligning to TRBD1. After removal of 5 bases from V and 3 bases from J, the junction contained 6 bases not matched to a gene. The CDR3 length is 14 residues. The germline V gene has CDR1 ENHRY and CDR2 SYGVKD. The CDR3 loop reads CAISSQGGYTEAFF. CDR3 DNA sequence: TGTGCCATCAGTAGCCAGGGGGGTTACACTGAAGCTTTCTTT.

The V gene is TRBV9, the J gene TRBJ2-5; 10 bases map to TRBD2. Germline CDR1 SGDLS, CDR2 YYNGEE. The CDR3 length is 19 residues. V shed 4 bases, J shed 5 bases, and the junction held 20 bases outside the gene matches. CDR3 DNA sequence: TGTGCCAGCAGCCCCCCCCCGGGGCCTAGCGGGAGTTGGTGGGAGACCCAGTACTTC. It specifies CASSPPPGPSGSWWETQYF. The whole variable domain, filled in from reference TRBV9 and TRBJ2-5, reads DSGVTQTPKHLITATGQRVTLRCSPRSGDLSVYWYQQSLDQGLQFLIQYYNGEERAKGNILERFSAQQFPDLHSELNLSSLELGDSALYFCASSPPPGPSGSWWETQYFGPGTRLLVL.

The chain employs TRBV6-7 and TRBJ2-7; 7 bases map to TRBD1. TRBV6-7 is classed as an ORF, of uncertain function. The J segment lost 2 bases and the V segment lost 7 bases, leaving 8 bases of the junction unmatched. The CDR3 is 14 amino acids. CDR3 amino acids: CASTQGVRTYEQYF. In nucleotides, the CDR3 is TGTGCCAGCACCCAGGGGGTAAGAACCTACGAGCAGTACTTC.

The chain has TRBV4-3 and TRBJ2-1; TRBD2 matches at 12 bases. CDR3 length equals 16 residues. The germline V gene encodes CDR1 LGHNA and CDR2 YSLEER. V lost 4 bases to trimming and J lost 4 bases; unmatched junction nucleotides: 5. The CDR3, as DNA: TGCGCCAGCAGCCCACTACTAGCGGGGGGATACAATGAGCAGTTCTTC. This translates into CASSPLLAGGYNEQFF.

This chain uses TRBV4-1 with TRBJ1-1; D possibly corresponds to TRBD1 (5 bases). Germline CDR1 and CDR2: MGHRA and YSYEKL. The CDR3 spans 15 residues. The germline V and J ends were trimmed by 3 bases and 1 base, with 12 bases remaining between them. The CDR3 protein is CASSQNTGGNTEAFF. As DNA, the CDR3 is TGCGCCAGCAGCCAGAACACCGGGGGGAACACTGAAGCTTTCTTT.

This clone appeared a single time. The chain recombines TRBV2 with TRBJ1-5, with D unresolved. The CDR3 has 13 residues. V lost 8 bases, J lost 5 bases, and 13 bases lay in between. Germline CDR1 SNHLY, CDR2 FYNNEI. The CDR3: CASRARRYQPQHF. The DNA for the CDR3 is TGTGCCAGCCGGGCCAGGAGGTATCAGCCCCAGCATTTT.

The J gene is TRBJ2-7, the V gene TRBV6-1; TRBD2 is a possible D gene (5 bases). This CDR3 has 15 amino acids. V was clipped by 5 bases and J by 5 bases, with 19 bases between them. Per the germline V gene, CDR1 is MNHNS and CDR2 is SASEGT. DNA for the CDR3: TGTGCCAGCAGTACCCTTATCCGGGGTGTCCACGAGCAGTACTTC. It translates to CASSTLIRGVHEQYF.

The gene calls are TRBV11-2 and TRBJ2-1; D is ambiguous. Trimming shortened V by 2 bases and J by 0 bases, and 8 bases separated the two germline ends. The CDR3 is made up of 15 amino acids. Per the germline V gene, CDR1 is SGHAT and CDR2 is FQNNGV. This CDR3 reads CASSLLVSSYNEQFF. As DNA, the CDR3 is TGTGCCAGCAGCTTACTTGTGAGCTCCTACAATGAGCAGTTCTTC.

The chain uses TRBV27 and TRBJ2-1; 8 bases match TRBD2. J lost 2 bases, V lost 6 bases, and 15 bases had no gene match. CDR1 and CDR2 from the germline V gene are MNHEY and SMNVEV (reference sequence). The CDR3 is made up of 18 amino acids. DNA of the CDR3: TGTGCCAGCAGAATTACCCTCTCGACCGGGAGGGCCTACAATGAGCAGTTCTTC. Translating it yields CASRITLSTGRAYNEQFF.

The chain uses TRBV7-9 and TRBJ2-7, with 8 bases lining up with TRBD2. The CDR3 length is 14 residues. Trimming cost V 1 base and J 4 bases; bases outside gene matches: 3. The V gene's germline CDR1 is SEHNR and CDR2 FQNEAQ (reference sequence). This chain's CDR3 is CASSLERLAYEQYF. The CDR3 DNA sequence: TGTGCCAGCAGCTTAGAGAGACTAGCGTACGAGCAGTACTTC.

The V and J genes are TRBV6-1 and TRBJ1-4; no clear D gene. Germline-derived CDR1 and CDR2 are MNHNS and SASEGT. The CDR3 contains 15 residues. Trimming cost V 1 base and J 3 bases, with 9 bases left between them. CDR3 sequence reads: CASSEGGPANEKLFF. The CDR3 nucleotides read TGTGCCAGCAGTGAAGGCGGGCCCGCTAATGAAAAACTGTTTTTT.

This chain links TRBV15 with TRBJ1-5; TRBD1 might be the D (5 bases). Germline CDR1 and CDR2: LNHNV and YYDKDF (reference sequence). V lost 8 bases and J 3 bases, leaving 11 bases between the germline ends. The CDR3 consists of 13 residues. CDR3 loop: CATRPGYNQPQHF. The CDR3, as DNA: TGTGCCACCCGGCCAGGGTACAATCAGCCCCAGCATTTT.

The CDR3 nucleotides read TGTGCCAGCAGCACAGGGACCACCCATGGCTATGGCTACACCTTC. Amino acids: CASSTGTTHGYGYTF. V gene TRBV7-9 combines with J gene TRBJ1-2; D is possibly TRBD1 (6 bases). CDR1 and CDR2 (germline): SEHNR, FQNEAQ (reference sequence). V dropped 5 bases and J dropped 4 bases, with 17 bases sitting between them. The length of the CDR3 is 15 residues.